These T cell receptor delta chains were read from a single sample in a study of gamma-delta chains in newborns, infants, children. TCRdb re-called the reads using CATT. Of roughly 6,500 delta-chain clones in the sample, roughly 2% are singletons; the top ten hold around 13%. Sequences were obtained from blood. The receptors were sampled from a child who was a newborn, infant or young child, either healthy, febrile or measles-vaccinated (not recorded which). CDR3s include the opening cysteine and the closing phenylalanine or tryptophan.

V	CDR3
TRDV2	CACDILGDDSWDTRQMFF
TRDV2	CACDTLLGESSWDTRQMFF
TRDV2	CACDTGWGIRSSWDTRQMFF
TRDV2	CACDTGDALSSWDTRQMFF
TRDV2	CACDTVLGSSWDTRQMFF
TRDV1	CALGELCPYEADKLIF
TRDV2	CACDTTGGYTRSWDTRQMFF
TRDV1	CALGSLILWGISRWGNDKLIF
TRDV2	CACDKLGDTLTAQLFF
TRDV2	CACDRVLGDRTWDTRQMFF
TRDV2	CACGTVRGIQSGSFSWDTRQMFF
TRDV2	CASCTAQLFF
TRDV2	CACDTWGILASWDTRQMFF
TRDV2	CACDTAGPFSWDTRQMFF
TRDV2	CACDKVLGDTSSWDTRQMFF
TRDV2	CACDTGGYFTWDTRQMFF
TRDV2	CACDTILGDIPISWDTRQMFF
TRDV2	CACDTVLGDYSSWDTRQMFF
TRDV2	CACDVLGDTSSWDTRQMFF
TRDV3	CAFNNPPRGYRSSWDTRQMFF
TRDV2	CAVTRGIPAAQLFF
TRDV2	CATLLGDTDKLIF
TRDV3	CAFYWGMPVTAQLFF
TRDV2	CACDTVLGESSWDTRQMFF
TRDV2	CACDTPLGDRSWDTRQMFF
TRDV2	CACDTWGTDKLIF
TRDV2	CACDTMGDRPWDTRQMFF
TRDV2	CACDVLGDTPSWDTRQMFF
TRDV2	CACDTVESDSSWDTRQMFF
TRDV2	CACDTWGTSSWDTRQMFF
TRDV2	CACDTPEGDWGIRSWDTRQMFF
TRDV2	CACDKILGDTRWDTRQMFF
TRDV2	CACDTGGTFSWDTRQMFF
TRDV2	CACDTVPGDRSWDTRQMFF
TRDV2	CACDGVGELTAQPFF
TRDV2	CACDKLGATSSWDTRRMFF
TRDV2	CACDTWGINKLIF
TRDV2	CACDILGDTDTRQMFF
TRDV3	CAATSYLGDVRSWDTRQMFF
TRDV1	CALGELSLMPGDTDTDKLIF
TRDV2	CACDTASGIRVWDTRQMFF
TRDV2	CACDITGRSWDTRQMFF
TRDV2	CACVRPPRWGIPWDTRQMFF
TRDV2	CACDTGGYHAWDTRQMFF
TRDV2	CACDTVHGWGIRETAQLFF
TRDV2	CACDTVEGLSWDTRQMFF
TRAV29/DV5	CAAKIGPSYVSSSRYRFMYTDKLIF
TRDV2	CACDVLGDTKLIF
TRDV2	CACDPTGGSPPALTAQLFF
TRDV1	CALGEPLNFWGTGGSSWGTRQMFF
TRDV1	CALGVYGTGPLTGFRSAYTDKLIF
TRDV2	CARDTVSRWGIRAGWDTRQMFF
TRDV2	CACDDWGLSWDTGQTFF
TRDV2	CACDTWGIWDTRQMFF
TRDV2	CACDTGTASSWDTRQMFF
TRAV29/DV5	CAASTGGYHSSWDTRQVFF
TRDV2	CACDTLLGDTHWDTRQMFF
TRDV2	CACDTVLRSSWDTRQMFF
TRDV2	CACDTVLGDIFWDTRQMFF
TRDV2	CACDTGFYEEGPNSSWDTRQTFF